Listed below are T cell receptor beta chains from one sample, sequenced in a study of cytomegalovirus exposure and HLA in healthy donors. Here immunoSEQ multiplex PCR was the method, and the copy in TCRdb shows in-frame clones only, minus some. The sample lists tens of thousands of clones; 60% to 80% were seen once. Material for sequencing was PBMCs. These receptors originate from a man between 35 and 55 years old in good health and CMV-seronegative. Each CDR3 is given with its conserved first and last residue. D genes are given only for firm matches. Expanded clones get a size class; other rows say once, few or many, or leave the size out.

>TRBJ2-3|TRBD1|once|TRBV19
TGTGCCAGTAGTATTTACAGGGGGGGCACAGATACGCAGTATTTT
CASSIYRGGTDTQYF
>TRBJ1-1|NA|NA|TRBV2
TGTGCCAGGGGGGGCGGCGGGGGCTTAACTGAAGCTTTCTTT
CARGGGGGLTEAFF
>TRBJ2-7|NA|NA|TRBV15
TGTGCCACCAGCAGAGTCGGGTCGGGATCGGTAGGCGAGCAGTACTTC
CATSRVGSGSVGEQYF
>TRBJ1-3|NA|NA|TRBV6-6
TGTGCCAGCAGTTACTCGGAACAGGGTGGAAACACCATATATTTT
CASSYSEQGGNTIYF
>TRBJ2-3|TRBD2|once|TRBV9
TGTGCCAGCAGCGCGGGACTAGCGGGGGGCACAGATACGCAGTATTTT
CASSAGLAGGTDTQYF
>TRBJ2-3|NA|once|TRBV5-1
TGCGCCAGCAGCCCGGTAGAGTCCACAGATACGCAGTATTTT
CASSPVESTDTQYF
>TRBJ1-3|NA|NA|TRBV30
TGTGCCTGGAGAACACCAGGGGACACCATATATTTT
CAWRTPGDTIYF
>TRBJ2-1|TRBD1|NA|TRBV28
TGTGCCAGCAGGACGGGACAGTCCTACAATGAGCAGTTCTTC
CASRTGQSYNEQFF
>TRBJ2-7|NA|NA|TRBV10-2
TGCGCCAGCAGTGGGAGCGACGAGCAGTACTTC
CASSGSDEQYF
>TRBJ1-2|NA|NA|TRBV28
TGTGCCAGCAGTCCGCCGCTGGGCAACTATGGCTACACCTTC
CASSPPLGNYGYTF
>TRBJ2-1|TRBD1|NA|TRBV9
TGTGCCAGCAGCGTCGGGACAGCAGACAATGAGCAGTTCTTC
CASSVGTADNEQFF
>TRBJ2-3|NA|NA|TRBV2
TGTGCCAGCAATCGCAGACAGGGAGGAGGCACAGATACGCAGTATTTT
CASNRRQGGGTDTQYF
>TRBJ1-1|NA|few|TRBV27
TGTGCCACCATAGACACGGGGGAAGCTTTCTTT
CATIDTGEAFF
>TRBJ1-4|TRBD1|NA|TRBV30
TGTGCCTGGAATTACGGGCAGGGGGGCGAAAAACTGTTTTTT
CAWNYGQGGEKLFF
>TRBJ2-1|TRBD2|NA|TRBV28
TGTGCCAGCAGTCTATTTAGCGGGGGCTCCTACAATGAGCAGTTCTTC
CASSLFSGGSYNEQFF
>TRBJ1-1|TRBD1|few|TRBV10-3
TGTGCCATCAGGACCGGACAGGGAGATTCGGCTTTCTTT
CAIRTGQGDSAFF
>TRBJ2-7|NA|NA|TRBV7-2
TGTGCCAGCAGCTTTTCGTCGGGTCAGCCTCCCTACGAGCAGTACTTC
CASSFSSGQPPYEQYF
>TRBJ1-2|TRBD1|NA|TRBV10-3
TGTGCCATACAAGACAGGGACTATGGCTACACCTTC
CAIQDRDYGYTF
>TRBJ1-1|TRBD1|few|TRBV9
TGTGCCAGCAGCGCCCAACAGGGGCTGGCTGAAGCTTTCTTT
CASSAQQGLAEAFF
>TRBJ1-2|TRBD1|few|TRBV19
TGTGCCAGTAGTTCGGGACAGGGAGCTGGCTACACCTTC
CASSSGQGAGYTF
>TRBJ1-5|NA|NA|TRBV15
TGTGCCACCAGCAGTGGGACTATAAGCAATCAGCCCCAGCATTTT
CATSSGTISNQPQHF
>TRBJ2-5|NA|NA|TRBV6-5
TGTGCCAGCAGTTTCGCCGAGGCCCCCAGCCAGTACTTC
CASSFAEAPSQYF
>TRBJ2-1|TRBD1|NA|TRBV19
TGTGCCAGTGGACCGGGACAGGGGGTCAATGAGCAGTTCTTC
CASGPGQGVNEQFF
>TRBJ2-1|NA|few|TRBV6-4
TGTGCCAGCAGTAACCAGGGGGGCATCGATGAGCAGTTCTTC
CASSNQGGIDEQFF
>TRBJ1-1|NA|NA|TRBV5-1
TGCGCCAGCAGACGGACAGACCTTTCTCCTGAAGCTTTCTTT
CASRRTDLSPEAFF
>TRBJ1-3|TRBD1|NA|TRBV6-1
TGTGCCAGCAGTGAACGAGACAGGGTGGTAGGAAACACCATATATTTT
CASSERDRVVGNTIYF
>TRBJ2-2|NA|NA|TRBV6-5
TGTGCCAGCAGTTACTCGAAGGGAGGCGGGGAGCTGTTTTTT
CASSYSKGGGELFF
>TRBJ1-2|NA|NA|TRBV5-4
TGTGCCAGCAAATCGAGCAGGGACATCGACTATGGCTACACCTTC
CASKSSRDIDYGYTF
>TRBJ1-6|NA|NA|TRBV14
TGTGCCAGCAGCCCGGGGTATAATTCACCCCTCCACTTT
CASSPGYNSPLHF